Listed below are T cell receptor beta chains from one sample, sequenced in a study of T-cell memory formation after mild COVID-19. In TCRdb, the 5' RACE reads were re-called with MiXCR into one record per CDR3 protein. The table records approximately 150,000 distinct CDR3 sequences, about 15% of them present only once. Sequencing was carried out using PBMCs or a T cell subset sorted from them (not recorded which). The receptors originated from an adult woman who had mild COVID-19 (a few samples of this study predate the infection). Cell type and time point are not known. Each CDR3 is given with its conserved first and last residue. D genes are given only for firm matches. Only part of the rows carry a size: once, few, many, or a class if the clone is expanded.

d_call	v_call	j_call	clone_size	cdr3_nt	cdr3_aa
TRBD2	TRBV30	TRBJ2-3	few	TGTGCCTGGAGTGTTGGAGCGGGACGCACAGATACGCAGTATTTT	CAWSVGAGRTDTQYF
TRBD1	TRBV20-1	TRBJ1-1	NA	TGCAGTGCTTCCCCGGACAGGGGGAACACTGAAGCTTTCTTT	CSASPDRGNTEAFF
NA	TRBV20-1	TRBJ2-1	NA	TGCAGTGCCCCCAGGGGGGGAAGCTCCTACAATGAGCAGTTCTTC	CSAPRGGSSYNEQFF
TRBD1	TRBV12-3/TRBV12-4	TRBJ2-7	NA	TGTGTCAGCAGTAGGACAGGGAACGAGCAGTACTTC	CVSSRTGNEQYF
TRBD1	TRBV18	TRBJ1-5	NA	TGTGCCAGCTCATTAAACAGGGGCGGCAATCAGCCCCAGCATTTT	CASSLNRGGNQPQHF
NA	TRBV11-2	TRBJ2-3	many	TGTGCCAGCAGCTTAGTAGCGGACCCTCGCACAGATACGCAGTATTTT	CASSLVADPRTDTQYF
TRBD1	TRBV5-1	TRBJ1-2	few	TGCGCCAGCAGCAGCGAGGGACAGTTGTTCAACTTC	CASSSEGQLFNF
NA	TRBV7-2	TRBJ1-1	few	TGTGCCAGCAGCTCCGACCGGTACACTGAAGCTTTCTTT	CASSSDRYTEAFF
NA	TRBV30	TRBJ2-2	many	TGTGCCTGGAACCGACTCACCTATACCGGGGAGCTGTTTTTT	CAWNRLTYTGELFF
NA	TRBV6-5	TRBJ2-2	NA	TGTGCCAGCAGACGAAGGCGCAGTAACACCGGGGAGCTGTTTTTT	CASRRRRSNTGELFF
NA	TRBV29-1	TRBJ1-1	few	TGCAGCGTGGCACACACTGAAGCTTTCTTT	CSVAHTEAFF
TRBD1	TRBV29-1	TRBJ2-3	few	TGCAGCGCAAACCATCTAGGGGGCACAGATATGCAGTATTTT	CSANHLGGTDMQYF
TRBD2	TRBV5-1	TRBJ2-3	NA	TGCGCCAGCAGCTTGTCTAGCGGCCCGGATACGCAGTATTTT	CASSLSSGPDTQYF
NA	TRBV7-9	TRBJ2-7	NA	TGTGCCAGCACCCCGGTAGCGGAGTCCTACGAGCAGTACTTC	CASTPVAESYEQYF
TRBD1	TRBV30	TRBJ1-5	few	TGTGCCTGGGGGGGACAGAGCAATCAGCCCCAGCATTTT	CAWGGQSNQPQHF
NA	TRBV20-1	TRBJ2-3	few	TGCAGTGCTAGAGATCATCCGGATAGCACAGATACGCAGTATTTT	CSARDHPDSTDTQYF
NA	TRBV7-6	TRBJ2-2	few	TGTGCCAGCAGCTTGGGGGCTACAACCCGGAACACCGGGGAGCTGTTTTTT	CASSLGATTRNTGELFF
NA	TRBV4-2	TRBJ2-3	NA	TGTGCCAGCAGCCCCGGTTACACAGATACGCAGTATTTT	CASSPGYTDTQYF
NA	TRBV18	TRBJ1-1	few	TGTGCCAGCTCACCACCGGGGGGGGTGCACATGAACACTGAAGCTTTCTTT	CASSPPGGVHMNTEAFF
TRBD1	TRBV5-5	TRBJ1-5	few	TGTGCCAGCAGCATAAGGGACAGGGGGCTCTATAGCAATCAGCCCCAGCATTTT	CASSIRDRGLYSNQPQHF
NA	TRBV12-3/TRBV12-4	TRBJ1-1	NA	TGTGCCAGCAGTTTGTCGAGCGGGGATGGGAACACTGAAGCTTTCTTT	CASSLSSGDGNTEAFF
NA	TRBV11-2	TRBJ1-4	few	TGTGCCAGCAGCTTAGACCAGGGGAGAGGGGAAAAACTGTTTTTT	CASSLDQGRGEKLFF
NA	TRBV27	TRBJ1-4	few	TGTGCCAGCAGCCAGGGAGCATTCGGAGAAAAACTGTTTTTT	CASSQGAFGEKLFF
NA	TRBV6-5	TRBJ2-7	few	TGTGCCAGCAGTTATAGAGCGACCTACGAGCAGTACTTC	CASSYRATYEQYF
TRBD2	TRBV7-8	TRBJ2-5	NA	TGTGCCAGCAGCTTAGGGACTAGCGGGAGAGAGACCCAGTACTTC	CASSLGTSGRETQYF
TRBD2	TRBV14	TRBJ2-3	few	TGTGCCAGCAGCCGCACCCCGGGACTAGCGGCAGATACGCAGTATTTT	CASSRTPGLAADTQYF
NA	TRBV14	TRBJ2-1	NA	TGTGCCAGCAGCCAAGTATCGGCTTTGGAGGGACGAGTCTTC	CASSQVSALEGRVF